The TCR beta chain under discussion was sequenced for a study of blood T cell repertoires in COVID-19. Across the whole study: The United States, Italy and Spain were the sources of the acute and convalescent COVID-19 samples. T cells, B-cell-depleted T cells, or PBMCs provided the cDNA or gDNA that served as material.

Produced via immunoSEQ multiplex PCR; TCRdb's table is partial and in-frame only. This table holds about 280,000 clones, nearly 90% found once. The CDR3 has 16 residues. Germline CDR1 and CDR2: SGHRS and YFSETQ. J lost 10 bases, V lost 0 bases, and 10 bases had no gene match. The study drew participants aged about 18 to 89 years from some 25 US areas. This sequence was found in a woman in her sixties who had recovered from COVID-19. Sequenced sample: PBMCs or T cells enriched from blood (not recorded which). The chain has TRBV5-1 and TRBJ2-1, with 10 bases aligning to TRBD2. CDR3 amino acids: CASSLGLAGSVGEQFF. The CDR3 region has the DNA TGCGCCAGCAGCTTGGGACTAGCGGGCTCGGTAGGGGAGCAGTTCTTC.